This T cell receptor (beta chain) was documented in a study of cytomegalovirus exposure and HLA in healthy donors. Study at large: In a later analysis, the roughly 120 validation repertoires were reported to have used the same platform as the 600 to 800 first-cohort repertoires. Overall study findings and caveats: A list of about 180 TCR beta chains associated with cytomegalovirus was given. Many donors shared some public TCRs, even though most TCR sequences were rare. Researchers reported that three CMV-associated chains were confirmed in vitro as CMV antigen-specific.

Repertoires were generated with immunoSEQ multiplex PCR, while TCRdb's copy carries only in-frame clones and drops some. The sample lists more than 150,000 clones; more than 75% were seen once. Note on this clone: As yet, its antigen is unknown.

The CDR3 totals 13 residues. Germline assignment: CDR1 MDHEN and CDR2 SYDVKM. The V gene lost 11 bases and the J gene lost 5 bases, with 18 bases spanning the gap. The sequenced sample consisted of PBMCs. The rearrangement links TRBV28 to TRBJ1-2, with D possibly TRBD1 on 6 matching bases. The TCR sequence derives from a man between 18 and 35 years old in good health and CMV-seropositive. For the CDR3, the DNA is TGTGCCGTGGGCAGGGGTGGTTGGTATGGCTACACCTTC. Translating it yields CAVGRGGWYGYTF.